The sequence of this T cell receptor (beta chain) was determined in a study of cytomegalovirus exposure and HLA in healthy donors. Study-level points and caveats: Most sequenced TCRs were rare (though some public TCRs occurred in many donors). Data from an earlier analysis indicated that most TCR beta V segments were productive either about 90% or about 30% of the time. Serostatus for CMV was the only available immune exposure information.

Notes on this clone: Its antigen is undetermined.

V was cut by 6 bases and J by 2 bases, with 13 bases left in between. Germline V gives CDR1 MNHEY, CDR2 SMNVEV (reference sequence). The CDR3 length is 14 residues. The PCR used 60 Vbeta and 13 Jbeta primers. TCRdb's copy holds only in-frame clones and misses some; the assay was immunoSEQ multiplex PCR. The data contain roughly 230,000 clones, 70% to 90% of them seen just once; the ten biggest clones take up 0.2% to 0.25%. The sequenced material came from PBMCs. The TCR was taken from a girl aged 2-15 years in good health and CMV-seronegative. This chain links TRBV27 with TRBJ1-2; D may be TRBD1 (6 bases). As DNA, the CDR3 is TGTGCCAGCAGCGGCCGGGACAACAACTATGGCTACACCTTC. It specifies CASSGRDNNYGYTF.